This TCR beta chain was recovered during a study of blood T cell repertoires in COVID-19 (dated by TCRdb to 2020 to 2021). For context, the study as a whole: Samples covering the acute and convalescent phases of COVID-19 were provided by collaborators in the United States, Italy and Spain. The repertoires were made available in a free public database intended to serve as a resource for research on the immune response to SARS-CoV-2. HLA class I and class II types, where available, came from metadata supplied by the sample provider rather than from assay-based typing. The samples were drawn from two sources: the first 160 participants of the ongoing ImmuneRACE study, and 1,000 to 1,500 subjects contributed by 6 global collaborators. The sample metadata nearly always contained a de-identified subject ID, COVID-19 status, age in years and sex. The prospective study material was composed of cDNA or gDNA derived from T cells, B-cell-depleted T cells, or PBMCs. Deeply sampled blood TCRbeta repertoires from subjects exposed to, actively infected with, or recovered from COVID-19 were included in the dataset. Overall results and qualifications from the work: Clinical and demographic metadata were provided uncurated, with the amount varying by source and participant.

Trimmed from V: 3 bases; trimmed from J: 6 bases; junction bases lacking a gene match: 12. From the cysteine through the phenylalanine, the CDR3 covers 17 amino acids. The CDR3 DNA has 51 bases and is translated from base 1. CDR1 and CDR2, per the germline V gene (reference sequence), are LNHNV and YYDKDF. Whole blood was collected in K2EDTA tubes by collaborating institutions according to the institutions' own protocols. Collaborator samples were shipped for TCRbeta analysis as frozen whole blood, isolated PBMCs, or DNA extracted from either sample type. About this clone: Its recognized antigen is unknown. No qualities accompany the bases; no much larger clone lies one base away.

TCRbeta CDR3 regions were amplified from genomic DNA by means of the immunoSEQ Assay, a bias-controlled multiplex PCR. As for the original processing: Within the assay, amplification of reference gene primers was used to estimate how many nucleated cells each sample contained. To quantify the absolute abundance of each unique TCRbeta CDR3 rearrangement, sequence reads were collapsed and filtered. For each sample, productive Simpson clonality was calculated by taking the square root of Simpson's diversity index across productive rearrangements. Here the immuneACCESS table is served through TCRdb, limited to in-frame sequences with V and J called. Missing clones are a known gap in these copies; in checked studies unresolved V genes cover under half, and the rest lacks a known reason. V, J and clone size derive from that table, while D and trimming were established from the DNA sequence. The table for this sample lists tens of thousands of clones; about nine tenths of them were counted only once. The ten largest clonotypes hold just over 5% of the sample.

This clonotype originated in a human donor in a cohort sampled during active COVID-19. The sequenced material came from peripheral blood. The sequence links TRBV15 to TRBJ1-5; TRBD1 lines up with 9 middle nucleotides. The CDR3 region has the sequence CATSSTSGTGYPQPQHF. The nucleotide sequence reads TGTGCCACCAGCAGTACATCGGGGACAGGGTATCCTCAGCCCCAGCATTTT.